A single sample is the source of the 17 T cell receptor beta chains below, sequenced in a study of breast tumors, draining lymph nodes, adjacent tissues. TCRdb used MiXCR to reprocess the multiplex PCR reads, holding one entry per CDR3 protein. The repertoire holds 270,000 or so distinct CDR3 sequences, with 30% to 35% as singletons. Samples came from axillary lymph nodes draining the breast cancer. Sample: axillary lymph node tissue. The origin of the receptors is a female donor with breast cancer. Some clones in this sample may be carry-over from other donors' samples.

This clonotype was recorded at least ten times. J is TRBJ2-7 and V is TRBV5-4; D gene unclear. The germline gives CDR1 SGHNT, CDR2 YYREEE (reference sequence). The CDR3 contains 14 residues. Trimming stripped 4 bases from V and 0 bases from J, with 11 bases between. The CDR3 DNA sequence: TGTGCCAGCAGCCTGGACGTAAGCTCCTACGAGCAGTACTTC. Encoded protein: CASSLDVSSYEQYF.

This clonotype showed up many times. This chain links TRBV20-1 with TRBJ2-3; 12 positions match TRBD2. Looked up from germline, CDR1 is DFQATT and CDR2 is SNEGSKA (reference sequence). The length of the CDR3 is 16 residues. Trimming took 5 bases from V and 0 from J; bases not matched to a gene: 6. The CDR3: CSAQGLAGMSTDTQYF. The CDR3, as DNA: TGCAGTGCTCAAGGACTAGCGGGAATGAGCACAGATACGCAGTATTTT.

There are many counts of this clonotype. The CDR3 protein is CASSSDRGQTYEQYF. The DNA of the CDR3 is TGTGCCAGCAGTTCGGACAGGGGGCAAACGTACGAGCAGTACTTC. The rearrangement uses TRBV6-1 and TRBJ2-7; 11 nucleotides match TRBD1. Losses at the gene ends were 5 bases for V and 4 bases for J; bases not matched to a gene: 7. The CDR3 covers 15 residues. Germline-derived CDR1 and CDR2 are MNHNS and SASEGT.

This clonotype came up a few times. This may stem from a read error, because a much larger clone lies one nucleotide away. The chain carries TRBV20-1 and TRBJ2-3; 7 bases fit TRBD2. This CDR3 region has 14 residues. Germline V gives CDR1 DFQATT, CDR2 SNEGSKA (reference sequence). The CDR3 DNA reads as TGCAGTGCTAGCGGACTAGGAATCACAGCTACGCAGTATTTT. This translates into CSASGLGITATQYF.

This clonotype was counted between two and nine times. The chain joins TRBV3-1 to TRBJ2-7; possibly TRBD2 for D (5 bases). Deletions cut 0 bases from V and 2 bases from J, with 11 bases between. Germline values: CDR1 LGHDT, CDR2 YNNKEL (reference sequence). The CDR3 totals 15 residues. The CDR3 loop is CASSQDLADPYEQYF. The CDR3 nucleotides read TGTGCCAGCAGCCAAGATCTAGCAGACCCCTACGAGCAGTACTTC.

This clonotype showed up many times. CDR3 nucleotides: TGTGCCAGCAGTGAACAGCGAAAGGAAGAGACCCAGTACTTC. Translating it yields CASSEQRKEETQYF. The rearrangement joins TRBV5-8 to TRBJ2-5; D unclear. The CDR3 totals 14 residues. The V end was cut by 5 bases, the J end by 3 bases, with 14 bases between. Per germline, CDR1 SGHTS and CDR2 YDEGEE. The whole variable domain, filled in from reference TRBV5-8 and TRBJ2-5, reads EAGVTQSPTHLIKTRGQQATLRCSPISGHTSVYWYQQALGLGLQFLLWYDEGEERNRGNFPPRFSGRQFPNYSSELNVNALELEDSALYLCASSEQRKEETQYFGPGTRLLVL.

This clonotype has ten or more counts. The genes are TRBV7-8 and TRBJ2-5; a possible D gene is TRBD2 (5 bases). The V end was cut by 3 bases, the J end by 1 base, with 6 bases between. Germline CDR1 SGHVS, CDR2 FQNEAQ. This CDR3 is 13 amino acids long. The CDR3 protein is CASSFAGQETQYF. CDR3 in DNA: TGTGCCAGCAGCTTCGCGGGCCAAGAGACCCAGTACTTC.

The chain links TRBV19 to TRBJ1-5; 10 bases agree with TRBD1. Trimming cost V 8 bases and J 2 bases; bases outside gene matches: 6. There are 15 residues in the CDR3. In germline, CDR1 is LNHDA, CDR2 SQIVND (reference sequence). CDR3 DNA: TGTGCCAGTCCGAGACAGGGGGCGGGCAATCAGCCCCAGCATTTT. Translated, it gives CASPRQGAGNQPQHF.

This clonotype was found many times. This chain uses TRBV20-1 with TRBJ2-7; 12 bases line up with TRBD2. This CDR3 region has 14 residues. CDR1 is DFQATT, CDR2 SNEGSKA, per germline (reference sequence). Losses at the gene ends were 8 bases for V and 4 bases for J; bases not matched to a gene: 9. DNA of the CDR3: TGCAGTTGGCGGAGACTAGCGGGAGAATACGAGCAGTACTTC. This translates into CSWRRLAGEYEQYF.

This clonotype was seen more than once but under ten times. The chain carries TRBV27 and TRBJ2-1; 8 bases are a match to TRBD1. The CDR3 sequence is 15 residues long. Unmatched junction bases numbered 9, after V lost 4 bases and J lost 7 bases. Germline V gives CDR1 MNHEY, CDR2 SMNVEV (reference sequence). The CDR3 loop reads CASSSQGAGGNEQFF. Written as DNA, the CDR3 is TGTGCCAGCAGTTCCCAGGGGGCTGGAGGGAATGAGCAGTTCTTC.

In this sample, this clonotype turned up many times. The chain has TRBV12-3 or TRBV12-4 and TRBJ2-7; possibly TRBD1 or TRBD2 for D (6 bases each). The CDR3 runs to 16 residues. Between the trimmed V and J ends, which lost 5 bases and 3 bases, there was a span of 20 bases. As DNA, the CDR3 is TGTGCCAGCAGTAACTACGGGGGCCTAAAATTCTACGAGCAGTACTTC. Amino acid sequence: CASSNYGGLKFYEQYF.

V is TRBV7-9 and J is TRBJ2-3, with D maybe TRBD2 (5 bases). The V and J ends lost 5 bases and 1 base respectively, with 10 bases between them. Germline-derived CDR1 and CDR2 are SEHNR and FQNEAQ (reference sequence). The CDR3 is made up of 14 amino acids. In DNA, the CDR3 is TGTGCCAGCAGCATGGGGAGAGGCACAGATACGCAGTATTTT. As protein: CASSMGRGTDTQYF.

This clonotype appeared many times. This chain links TRBV2 with TRBJ2-3; 7 nucleotides line up with TRBD2. CDR1 is SNHLY, CDR2 FYNNEI, per germline. The CDR3 loop spans 14 amino acids. V lost 1 base to trimming and J lost 6 bases; unmatched junction nucleotides: 4. CDR3 residues: CASSEGLAVDTQYF. For the CDR3, the DNA is TGTGCCAGCAGTGAAGGGCTAGCGGTGGATACGCAGTATTTT. The complete variable domain, with remaining parts taken from reference TRBV2 and TRBJ2-3, reads EPEVTQTPSHQVTQMGQEVILRCVPISNHLYFYWYRQILGQKVEFLVSFYNNEISEKSEIFDDQFSVERPDGSNFTLKIRSTKLEDSAMYFCASSEGLAVDTQYFGPGTRLTVL.

The chain is built from TRBV5-4 and TRBJ1-1; 7 bases are shared with TRBD1. Germline CDR1 is SGHNT and CDR2 is YYREEE (reference sequence). This CDR3 contains 14 residues. Unmatched junction bases numbered 6, after V lost 4 bases and J lost 3 bases. CDR3 DNA sequence: TGTGCCAGCAGCCCTAAGACAGGGCACACTGAAGCTTTCTTT. Amino acid sequence: CASSPKTGHTEAFF. Based on the CDR3 plus reference TRBV5-4 and TRBJ1-1, the full variable domain is ETGVTQSPTHLIKTRGQQVTLRCSSQSGHNTVSWYQQALGQGPQFIFQYYREEENGRGNFPPRFSGLQFPNYSSELNVNALELDDSALYLCASSPKTGHTEAFFGQGTRLTVV.

The chain is built from TRBV29-1 and TRBJ2-7; D gene uncertain. V lost 8 bases and J 2 bases, leaving 10 bases between the germline ends. Germline CDR1 and CDR2: SQVTM and ANQGSEA. The CDR3 extends over 11 amino acids. This CDR3 is CSFRMAYEQYF. CDR3 in DNA: TGCAGCTTCAGAATGGCCTACGAGCAGTACTTC.

With respect to this clonotype: A much larger clonotype is one base distant, so this may be a read error. J is TRBJ1-5 and V is TRBV6-1; D gene unclear. This CDR3 is 14 amino acids long. V was pared by 11 bases and J by 0 bases, with 14 bases between. Per germline, CDR1 MNHNS and CDR2 SASEGT. CDR3 in DNA: TGTGCCTGTATCAGGACGGATAGCAATCAGCCCCAGCATTTT. This translates into CACIRTDSNQPQHF.

Comments on this clonotype: One junction end does not reproduce the germline sequence, and a read error may be involved. This chain connects TRBV10-1 to TRBJ2-1; D is perhaps TRBD2 (6 bases). The CDR3 extends over 15 amino acids. Germline loops: CDR1 WNHNN, CDR2 SYGVQD (reference sequence). This CDR3 reads CASSESGRGNNGQFF. For the CDR3, the DNA is TGCGCCAGCAGTGAGTCCGGGCGGGGCAACAATGGGCAGTTCTTC.